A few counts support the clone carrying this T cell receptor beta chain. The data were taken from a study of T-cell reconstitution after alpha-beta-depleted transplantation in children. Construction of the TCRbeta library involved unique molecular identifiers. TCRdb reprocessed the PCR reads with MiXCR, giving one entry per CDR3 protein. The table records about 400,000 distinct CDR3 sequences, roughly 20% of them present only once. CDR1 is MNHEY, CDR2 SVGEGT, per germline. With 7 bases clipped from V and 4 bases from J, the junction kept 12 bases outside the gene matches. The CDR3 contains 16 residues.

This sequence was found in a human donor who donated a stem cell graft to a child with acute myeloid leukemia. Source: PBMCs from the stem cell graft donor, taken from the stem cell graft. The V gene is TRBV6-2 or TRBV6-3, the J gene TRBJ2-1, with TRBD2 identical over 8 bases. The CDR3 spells CASTKSSGTIYNEQFF. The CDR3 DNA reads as TGTGCCAGCACGAAGAGTAGCGGGACTATTTACAATGAGCAGTTCTTC.